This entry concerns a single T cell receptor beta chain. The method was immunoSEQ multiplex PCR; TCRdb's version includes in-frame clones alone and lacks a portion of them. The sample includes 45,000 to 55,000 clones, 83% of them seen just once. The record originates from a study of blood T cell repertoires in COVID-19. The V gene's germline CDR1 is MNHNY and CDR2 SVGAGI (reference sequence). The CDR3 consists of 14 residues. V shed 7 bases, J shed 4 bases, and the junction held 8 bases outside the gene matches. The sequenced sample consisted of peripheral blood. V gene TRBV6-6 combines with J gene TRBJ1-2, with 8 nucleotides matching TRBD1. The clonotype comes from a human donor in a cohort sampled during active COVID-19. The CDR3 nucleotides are TGTGCCAGCACCATGGACAGGGCAAGCTATGGCTACACCTTC. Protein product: CASTMDRASYGYTF.